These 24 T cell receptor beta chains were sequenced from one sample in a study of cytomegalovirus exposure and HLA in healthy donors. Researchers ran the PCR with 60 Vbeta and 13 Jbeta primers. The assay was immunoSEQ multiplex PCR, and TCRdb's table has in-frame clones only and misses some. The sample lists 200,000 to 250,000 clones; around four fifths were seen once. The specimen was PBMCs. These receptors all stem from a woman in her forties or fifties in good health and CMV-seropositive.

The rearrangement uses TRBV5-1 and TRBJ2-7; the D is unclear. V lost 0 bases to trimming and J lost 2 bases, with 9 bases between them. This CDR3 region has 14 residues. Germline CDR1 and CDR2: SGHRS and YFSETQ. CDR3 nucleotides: TGCGCCAGCAGCTTGGTTGTAGCTCCCTACGAGCAGTACTTC. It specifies CASSLVVAPYEQYF.

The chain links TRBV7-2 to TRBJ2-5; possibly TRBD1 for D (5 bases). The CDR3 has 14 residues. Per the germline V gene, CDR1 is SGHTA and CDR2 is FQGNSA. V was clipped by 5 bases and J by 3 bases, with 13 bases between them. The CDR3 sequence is CASSQGRLKETQYF. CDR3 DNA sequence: TGTGCCAGCAGCCAGGGCAGGCTGAAAGAGACCCAGTACTTC.

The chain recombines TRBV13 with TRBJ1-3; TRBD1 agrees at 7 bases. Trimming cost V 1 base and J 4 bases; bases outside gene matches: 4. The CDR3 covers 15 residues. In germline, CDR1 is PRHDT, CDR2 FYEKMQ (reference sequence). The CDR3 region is CASSLEGAPGNTIYF. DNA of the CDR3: TGTGCCAGCAGCTTAGAGGGGGCGCCGGGAAACACCATATATTTT.

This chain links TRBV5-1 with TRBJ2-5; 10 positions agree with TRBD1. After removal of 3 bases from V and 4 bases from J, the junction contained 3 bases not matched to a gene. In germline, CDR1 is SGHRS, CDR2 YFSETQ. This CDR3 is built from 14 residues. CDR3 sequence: CASSWDRGSETQYF. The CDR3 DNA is TGCGCCAGCAGCTGGGACAGGGGTTCAGAGACCCAGTACTTC.

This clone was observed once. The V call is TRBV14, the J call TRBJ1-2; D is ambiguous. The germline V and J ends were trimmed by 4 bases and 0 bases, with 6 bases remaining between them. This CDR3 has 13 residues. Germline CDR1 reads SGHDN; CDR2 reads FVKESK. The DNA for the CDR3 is TGTGCCAGCAGCCCCCAGGCTAACTATGGCTACACCTTC. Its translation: CASSPQANYGYTF.

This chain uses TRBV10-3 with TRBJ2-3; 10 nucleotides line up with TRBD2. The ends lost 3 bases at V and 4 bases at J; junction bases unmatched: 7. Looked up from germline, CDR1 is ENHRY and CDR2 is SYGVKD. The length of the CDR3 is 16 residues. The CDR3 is CAISEAGGVGPDTQYF. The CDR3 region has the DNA TGTGCCATCAGTGAAGCGGGGGGGGTGGGGCCAGATACGCAGTATTTT.

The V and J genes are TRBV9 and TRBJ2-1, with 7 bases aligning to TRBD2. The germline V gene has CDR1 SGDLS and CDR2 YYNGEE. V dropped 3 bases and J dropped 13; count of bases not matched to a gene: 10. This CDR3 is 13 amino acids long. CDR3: CASSAMFSGLQFF. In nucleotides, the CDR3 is TGTGCCAGCAGCGCGATGTTTAGCGGGCTACAGTTCTTC.

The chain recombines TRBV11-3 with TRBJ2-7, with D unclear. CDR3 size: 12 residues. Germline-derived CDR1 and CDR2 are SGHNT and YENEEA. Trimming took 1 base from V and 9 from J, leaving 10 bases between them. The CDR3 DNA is TGTGCCAGCAGCTTAGGAGACAACATGCAGTACTTC. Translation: CASSLGDNMQYF. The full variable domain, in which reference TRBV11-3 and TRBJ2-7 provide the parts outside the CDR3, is EAGVVQSPRYKIIEKKQPVAFWCNPISGHNTLYWYLQNLGQGPELLIRYENEEAVDDSQLPKDRFSAERLKGVDSTLKIQPAELGDSAVYLCASSLGDNMQYFGPGTRLTVT.

The CDR3 nucleotides are TGTGCCAGCAGCCTTGACACAGGGAATCGTGGCTACACCTTC. Translation gives CASSLDTGNRGYTF. The J gene is TRBJ1-2, the V gene TRBV7-2; tentatively, D is TRBD1 (6 bases). CDR1 and CDR2 from the germline V gene are SGHTA and FQGNSA. V was trimmed by 5 bases and J by 7 bases, leaving 17 bases between them. The CDR3 is made up of 14 amino acids.

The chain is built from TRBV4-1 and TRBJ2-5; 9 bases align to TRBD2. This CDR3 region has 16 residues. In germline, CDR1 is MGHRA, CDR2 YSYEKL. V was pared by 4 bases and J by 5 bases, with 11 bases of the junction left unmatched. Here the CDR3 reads CASSLREAGGVETQYF. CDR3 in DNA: TGCGCCAGCAGCCTCCGGGAAGCGGGGGGCGTGGAGACCCAGTACTTC.

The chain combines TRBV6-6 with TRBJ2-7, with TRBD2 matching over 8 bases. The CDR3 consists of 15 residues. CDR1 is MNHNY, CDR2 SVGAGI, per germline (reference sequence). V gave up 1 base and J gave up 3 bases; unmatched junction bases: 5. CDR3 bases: TGTGCCAGCAGTTACTTTGTAGCGGGGAACTACGAGCAGTACTTC. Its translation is CASSYFVAGNYEQYF.

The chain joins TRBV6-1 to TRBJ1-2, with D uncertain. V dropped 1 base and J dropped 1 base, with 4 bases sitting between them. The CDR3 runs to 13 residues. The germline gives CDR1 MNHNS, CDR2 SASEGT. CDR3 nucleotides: TGTGCCAGCAGTGAAGGAGTTAACTATGGCTACACCTTC. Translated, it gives CASSEGVNYGYTF.

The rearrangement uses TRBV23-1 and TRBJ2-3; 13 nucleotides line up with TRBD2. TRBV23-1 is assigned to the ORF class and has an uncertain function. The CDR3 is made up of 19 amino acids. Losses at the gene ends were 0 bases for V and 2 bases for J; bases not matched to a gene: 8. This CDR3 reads CASSQSSPGTSGATDTQYF. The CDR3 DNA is TGCGCCAGCAGTCAATCCAGCCCCGGGACTAGCGGGGCCACAGATACGCAGTATTTT.

In nucleotides, the CDR3 is TGCGCCAGCAGCTTGGGGCAAAATCAGCCCCAGCATTTT. Its translation: CASSLGQNQPQHF. This sequence joins TRBV5-1 and TRBJ1-5; D call uncertain. The germline gives CDR1 SGHRS, CDR2 YFSETQ. Deletions cut 0 bases from V and 4 bases from J, with 5 bases between. This CDR3 spans 13 amino acids.

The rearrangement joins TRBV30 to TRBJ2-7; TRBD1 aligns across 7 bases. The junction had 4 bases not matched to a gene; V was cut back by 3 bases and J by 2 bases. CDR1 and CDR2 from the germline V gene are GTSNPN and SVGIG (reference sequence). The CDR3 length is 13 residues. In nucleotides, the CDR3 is TGTGCCTGGAGCGACAGGGTCACCTACGAGCAGTACTTC. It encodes CAWSDRVTYEQYF.

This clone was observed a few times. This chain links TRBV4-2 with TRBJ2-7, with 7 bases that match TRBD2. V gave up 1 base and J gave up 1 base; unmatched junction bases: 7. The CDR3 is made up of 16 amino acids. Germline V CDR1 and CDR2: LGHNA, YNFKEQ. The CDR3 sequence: CASSQAGGDPSYEQYF. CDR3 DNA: TGTGCCAGCAGCCAAGCTGGGGGGGACCCTTCCTACGAGCAGTACTTC.

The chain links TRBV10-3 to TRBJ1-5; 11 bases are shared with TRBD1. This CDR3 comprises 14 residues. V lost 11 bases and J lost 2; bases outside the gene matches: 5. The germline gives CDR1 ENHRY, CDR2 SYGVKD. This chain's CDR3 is CASRTGGGNQPQHF. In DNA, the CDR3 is TGTGCCTCCCGGACAGGGGGCGGCAATCAGCCCCAGCATTTT.

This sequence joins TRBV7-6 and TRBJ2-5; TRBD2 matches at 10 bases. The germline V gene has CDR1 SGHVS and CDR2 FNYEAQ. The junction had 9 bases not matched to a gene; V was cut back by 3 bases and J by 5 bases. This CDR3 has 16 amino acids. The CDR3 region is CASSLAPSGGGETQYF. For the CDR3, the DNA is TGTGCCAGCAGCTTGGCACCTAGCGGGGGTGGGGAGACCCAGTACTTC.

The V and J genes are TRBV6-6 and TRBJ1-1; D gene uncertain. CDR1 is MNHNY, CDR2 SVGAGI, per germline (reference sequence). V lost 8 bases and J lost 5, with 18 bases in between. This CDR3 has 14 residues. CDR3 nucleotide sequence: TGTGCCAGCTCCCTACCGGGGTTGGGGACTGAAGCTTTCTTT. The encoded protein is CASSLPGLGTEAFF.

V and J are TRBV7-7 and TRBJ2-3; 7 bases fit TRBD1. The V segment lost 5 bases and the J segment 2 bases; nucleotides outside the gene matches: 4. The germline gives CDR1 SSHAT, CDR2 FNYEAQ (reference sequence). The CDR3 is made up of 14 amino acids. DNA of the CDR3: TGTGCCAGCAGCCCCGGGACAGACACAGATACGCAGTATTTT. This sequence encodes CASSPGTDTDTQYF.

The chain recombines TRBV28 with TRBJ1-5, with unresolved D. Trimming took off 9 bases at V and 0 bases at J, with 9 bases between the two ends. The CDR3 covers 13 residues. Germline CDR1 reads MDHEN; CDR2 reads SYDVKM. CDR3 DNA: TGTGCCAGTGCGGCACCTAGCAATCAGCCCCAGCATTTT. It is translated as CASAAPSNQPQHF. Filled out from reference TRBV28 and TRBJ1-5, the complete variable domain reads DVKVTQSSRYLVKRTGEKVFLECVQDMDHENMFWYRQDPGLGLRLIYFSYDVKMKEKGDIPEGYSVSREKKERFSLILESASTNQTSMYLCASAAPSNQPQHFGDGTRLSIL.

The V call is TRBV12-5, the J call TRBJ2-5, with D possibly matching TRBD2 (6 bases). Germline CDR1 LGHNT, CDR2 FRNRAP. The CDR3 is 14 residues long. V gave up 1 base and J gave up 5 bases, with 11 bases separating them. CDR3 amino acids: CASGLGSSVETQYF. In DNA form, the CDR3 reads TGTGCTAGTGGTTTGGGGTCTAGCGTTGAGACCCAGTACTTC.

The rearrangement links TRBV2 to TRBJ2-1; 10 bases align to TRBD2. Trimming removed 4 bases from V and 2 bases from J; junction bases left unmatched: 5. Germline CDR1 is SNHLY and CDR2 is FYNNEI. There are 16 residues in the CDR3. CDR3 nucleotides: TGTGCCAGCAGTGCTCAGCGGGGGGGCCCCTACAATGAGCAGTTCTTC. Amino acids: CASSAQRGGPYNEQFF.

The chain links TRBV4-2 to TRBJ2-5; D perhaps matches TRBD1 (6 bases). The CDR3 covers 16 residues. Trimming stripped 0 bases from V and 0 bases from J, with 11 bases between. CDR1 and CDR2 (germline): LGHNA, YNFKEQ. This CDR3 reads CASSQDERGNQETQYF. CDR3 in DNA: TGTGCCAGCAGCCAAGATGAAAGGGGGAACCAAGAGACCCAGTACTTC.